These 29 T cell receptor beta chains were all obtained from the same sample, sequenced in a study of T-cell memory formation after mild COVID-19. Each CDR3 protein gets one entry after TCRdb re-called the 5' RACE reads with MiXCR. The sample holds about 350,000 distinct CDR3 sequences, approximately 14% seen once. Sequenced sample: PBMCs or a T cell subset sorted from them (not recorded which). These receptor sequences come from a man younger than 30 who had mild COVID-19 (a few samples of this study predate the infection). Cell type and time point are not known.

The sample holds a few counts of this clonotype. The chain carries TRBV10-3 and TRBJ1-6; 8 positions match TRBD1. V lost 3 bases and J lost 8; bases outside the gene matches: 6. The CDR3 is made up of 15 amino acids. CDR1 ENHRY and CDR2 SYGVKD come from the germline V gene. This CDR3 is CAISDLGQGYSPLHF. The CDR3 DNA reads as TGTGCCATCAGTGACCTTGGACAGGGATATTCACCCCTCCACTTT.

As DNA, the CDR3 is TGTGCCAGCAGCTCCGACCCCTACGAGCAGTACGTC. Translation: CASSSDPYEQYV. This chain joins TRBV7-9 and TRBJ2-7; D is undetermined. Germline V gene sequence: CDR1 SEHNR, CDR2 FQNEAQ (reference sequence). The CDR3 has 12 residues. The V end lost 4 bases, the J end lost 2 bases, and 6 bases lay between the germline ends.

The rearrangement joins TRBV20-1 to TRBJ1-1, with no clear D. CDR1 is DFQATT, CDR2 SNEGSKA, per germline (reference sequence). The CDR3 sequence is 11 residues long. V was clipped by 3 bases and J by 6 bases, with 8 bases between them. This chain's CDR3 is CSARGRAEAFF. The CDR3 bases are TGCAGTGCTAGGGGGAGGGCTGAAGCTTTCTTT.

The rearrangement links TRBV18 to TRBJ2-1, with a tentative D call TRBD1 (6 bases). Germline assignment: CDR1 KGHSH and CDR2 LQKENI. The V gene lost 6 bases and the J gene lost 4 bases, with 16 bases spanning the gap. The CDR3 contains 15 residues. The CDR3 coding sequence is TGTGCCAGCTCCCCCCAAGGGGGTCATTACAATGAGCAGTTCTTC. It specifies CASSPQGGHYNEQFF.

This clonotype showed up just a few times. This CDR3 reads CASSPYRGMGTEAFF. CDR3 in DNA: TGTGCCAGCAGCCCGTACAGGGGGATGGGGACTGAAGCTTTCTTT. This chain links TRBV7-6 with TRBJ1-1; the match to TRBD1 covers 8 bases. This CDR3 has 15 amino acids. Germline V gene sequence: CDR1 SGHVS, CDR2 FNYEAQ. V lost 5 bases, J lost 5 bases, and 10 bases stayed unmatched.

This clonotype was seen at least ten times. The gene calls are TRBV25-1 and TRBJ2-3, with TRBD1 as a possible D gene (6 bases). The CDR3 spans 19 residues. V lost 2 bases to trimming and J lost 0 bases, with 21 bases between them. Germline loops: CDR1 MGHDK, CDR2 SYGVNS. CDR3 protein: CASSEEFTGTPVSTDTQYF. CDR3 DNA: TGTGCCAGCAGTGAAGAATTTACCGGGACACCTGTTAGCACAGATACGCAGTATTTT.

The chain carries TRBV5-1 and TRBJ2-3; TRBD1 or TRBD2 may be the D gene (5 bases each). The germline V gene has CDR1 SGHRS and CDR2 YFSETQ. V lost 0 bases to trimming and J lost 5 bases, with 13 bases between them. The CDR3 sequence is 15 residues long. This CDR3 reads CASSLEGRTVDTQYF. The DNA of the CDR3 is TGCGCCAGCAGCTTGGAGGGACGGACCGTAGATACGCAGTATTTT.

A few counts support this clonotype. The chain has TRBV9 and TRBJ1-1; possibly TRBD1 for D (6 bases). V gave up 0 bases and J gave up 2 bases, with 11 bases separating them. The CDR3 spans 15 residues. Per germline, CDR1 SGDLS and CDR2 YYNGEE. CDR3 region: CASSVEPGANTEAFF. CDR3 nucleotides: TGTGCCAGCAGCGTAGAGCCAGGGGCTAACACTGAAGCTTTCTTT.

The gene calls are TRBV6-5 and TRBJ1-1; the D is unclear. Per the germline V gene, CDR1 is MNHEY and CDR2 is SVGAGI. The CDR3 has 13 residues. V lost 2 bases to trimming and J lost 7 bases, with 11 bases between them. DNA for the CDR3: TGTGCCAGCAGTTACGACTGGTCTCGTGAAGCTTTCTTT. Protein sequence: CASSYDWSREAFF.

The chain is built from TRBV18 and TRBJ1-6; D unresolved. With 3 bases removed from V and 8 bases from J, the gap between germline ends came to 8 bases. The CDR3 loop spans 13 amino acids. Germline CDR1 and CDR2: KGHSH and LQKENI. The CDR3 sequence: CASSPGLDSPLHF. CDR3 nucleotide sequence: TGTGCCAGCTCACCCGGGCTAGATTCACCCCTCCACTTT.

A few counts support this clonotype. The rearrangement links TRBV5-8 to TRBJ2-7; 8 nucleotides match TRBD1. Germline assignment: CDR1 SGHTS and CDR2 YDEGEE. The CDR3 extends over 15 amino acids. V lost 5 bases to trimming and J lost 3 bases; unmatched junction nucleotides: 10. The CDR3 spells CASSLDRGLIYEQYF. The CDR3 nucleotides read TGTGCCAGCAGTCTTGACAGGGGTCTTATCTACGAGCAGTACTTC.

At least ten counts were recorded for this clonotype. The chain uses TRBV19 and TRBJ2-1; 7 nucleotides match TRBD1. The CDR3 spans 12 residues. The V segment lost 5 bases and the J segment 16 bases; nucleotides outside the gene matches: 11. The germline gives CDR1 LNHDA, CDR2 SQIVND (reference sequence). CDR3 amino acids: CASSLNRGAVFF. CDR3 sequence (DNA): TGTGCCAGTAGTCTAAACAGGGGCGCCGTCTTCTTC.

This clonotype was counted between two and nine times. CDR3 residues: CASSLFSAGEQFF. In nucleotides, the CDR3 is TGTGCCAGCAGTTTATTTTCAGCCGGTGAGCAGTTCTTC. The V and J genes are TRBV27 and TRBJ2-1; no clear D gene. Germline CDR1 and CDR2: MNHEY and SMNVEV (reference sequence). Trimming shortened V by 1 base and J by 9 bases, and 10 bases separated the two germline ends. The CDR3 extends over 13 amino acids.

This clonotype was counted a few times. The chain carries TRBV5-4 and TRBJ2-2; D is ambiguous. V shed 4 bases and J shed 1 base, with 11 bases lying between them. The CDR3 contains 15 residues. The germline V gene has CDR1 SGHNT and CDR2 YYREEE (reference sequence). CDR3 protein: CASSTDQLNTGELFF. CDR3 in DNA: TGTGCCAGCAGCACGGATCAACTGAACACCGGGGAGCTGTTTTTT.

This clonotype came up a few times. CDR3 amino acids: CASSIDQGSSYNEQFF. CDR3 nucleotide sequence: TGTGCCAGTAGTATAGATCAGGGGTCCTCCTACAATGAGCAGTTCTTC. V usage is TRBV19 and J usage is TRBJ2-1, with D maybe TRBD1 (6 bases). In germline, CDR1 is LNHDA, CDR2 SQIVND (reference sequence). Trimming pared 0 bases from V and 0 bases from J, leaving 9 bases between. The length of the CDR3 is 16 residues.

This clonotype was observed a few times. This chain connects TRBV29-1 to TRBJ2-3; D may correspond to TRBD1 or TRBD2 (5 bases each). Germline assignment: CDR1 SQVTM and CDR2 ANQGSEA. CDR3 length: 13 residues. The CDR3 spells CSFTGPQFDTQYF. DNA for the CDR3: TGCAGTTTCACGGGGCCACAGTTTGATACGCAGTATTTT.

The V and J genes are TRBV15 and TRBJ2-3; 8 bases are a match to TRBD1. The trim removed 8 bases at V and 0 bases at J, leaving 7 bases unmatched. The CDR3 is made up of 15 amino acids. CDR1 LNHNV and CDR2 YYDKDF come from the germline V gene (reference sequence). This CDR3 is CATEEDRDSTDTQYF. In DNA, the CDR3 is TGTGCCACCGAAGAGGACAGGGACAGCACAGATACGCAGTATTTT.

This clonotype occurred a few times. CDR3 sequence reads: CASSLASAGANEQFF. The DNA for the CDR3 is TGCGCCAGCAGCTTGGCTAGCGCGGGGGCCAATGAGCAGTTCTTC. The chain carries TRBV5-1 and TRBJ2-1, with D tentatively TRBD2 (7 bases). Germline V CDR1 and CDR2: SGHRS, YFSETQ. The CDR3 consists of 15 residues. V was trimmed by 0 bases and J by 6 bases, leaving 13 bases between them.

The table lists this clonotype with a few counts. CDR3 coding DNA: TGCGCCAGCAGCCTCGCGGGGGGCTTGGGGGACACAGATACGCAGTATTTT. Translated: CASSLAGGLGDTDTQYF. The chain combines TRBV4-3 with TRBJ2-3; 8 bases map to TRBD2. J gave up 2 bases and V 4 bases, and 11 bases lay outside the gene matches. Germline loops: CDR1 LGHNA, CDR2 YSLEER. The CDR3 loop spans 17 amino acids.

The chain has TRBV20-1 and TRBJ1-1, with TRBD1 matching over 7 bases. The V gene's germline CDR1 is DFQATT and CDR2 SNEGSKA (reference sequence). The V segment lost 4 bases and the J segment 1 base; nucleotides outside the gene matches: 3. This CDR3 region has 13 residues. CDR3 coding DNA: TGCAGTGCTAAGGACAGGCCGAACACTGAAGCTTTCTTT. Translating it yields CSAKDRPNTEAFF.

The chain carries TRBV4-3 and TRBJ1-1; no firm D call. CDR3 size: 15 residues. CDR1 LGHNA and CDR2 YSLEER come from the germline V gene. V was trimmed by 0 bases and J by 10 bases, leaving 18 bases between them. In DNA form, the CDR3 reads TGCGCCAGCAGCCAAGATAGGTACTTCACCTCGGGAGCTTTCTTT. Its protein product is CASSQDRYFTSGAFF.

The table lists this clonotype with a few counts. J is TRBJ1-2 and V is TRBV4-1; possibly TRBD1 for D (5 bases). CDR1 and CDR2 from the germline V gene are MGHRA and YSYEKL. The germline V and J ends were trimmed by 0 bases and 4 bases, with 12 bases remaining between them. The CDR3 length is 15 residues. As DNA, the CDR3 is TGCGCCAGCAGCCAAGATGCGGCGGGGACCTATGGCTACACCTTC. Protein sequence: CASSQDAAGTYGYTF.

The rearrangement uses TRBV18 and TRBJ2-7, with TRBD1 identical over 8 bases. The germline CDR1 and CDR2 sequences are KGHSH and LQKENI. The CDR3 contains 14 residues. V was clipped by 3 bases and J by 3 bases; unmatched bases: 4. The CDR3 reads CASSPEQGVYEQYV. As DNA, the CDR3 is TGTGCCAGCTCACCTGAACAGGGGGTCTACGAGCAGTACGTC.

A few counts support this clonotype. This chain links TRBV5-1 with TRBJ2-7; tentative D call: TRBD1 (5 bases). The CDR3 loop spans 13 amino acids. Germline V gives CDR1 SGHRS, CDR2 YFSETQ. Trimming took 3 bases from V and 5 from J, leaving 12 bases between them. The CDR3 loop is CASSSSGNHEQYF. The CDR3 DNA reads TGCGCCAGCAGCTCCTCAGGGAACCACGAGCAGTACTTC.

This chain links TRBV20-1 with TRBJ2-2; TRBD1 agrees at 9 bases. This CDR3 has 17 residues. CDR1 and CDR2 (germline): DFQATT, SNEGSKA (reference sequence). V gave up 2 bases and J gave up 5 bases; unmatched junction bases: 12. CDR3 coding DNA: TGCAGTGCTAGAACCGGGACAGGGAGTCTGGTAACCGGGGAGCTGTTTTTT. Protein product: CSARTGTGSLVTGELFF.

The sample holds a few counts of this clonotype. The gene calls are TRBV13 and TRBJ2-7, with TRBD1 as a possible D gene (6 bases). Trimming pared 5 bases from V and 2 bases from J, leaving 13 bases between. The CDR3 sequence is 14 residues long. Germline lookup yields CDR1 PRHDT and CDR2 FYEKMQ (reference sequence). CDR3 amino acids: CASSPKGVPYEQYF. The CDR3 DNA sequence: TGTGCCAGCAGCCCGAAGGGGGTCCCCTACGAGCAGTACTTC.

Only a few counts were recorded for this clonotype. The chain combines TRBV29-1 with TRBJ2-7; TRBD1 or TRBD2 may be the D gene (5 bases each). V gave up 7 bases and J gave up 2 bases, with 18 bases separating them. CDR3 length: 14 residues. The germline gives CDR1 SQVTM, CDR2 ANQGSEA. The CDR3 here is CSAVRDLGPYEQYF. In DNA form, the CDR3 reads TGCAGCGCCGTCCGGGACCTTGGGCCCTACGAGCAGTACTTC.

The rearrangement joins TRBV20-1 to TRBJ2-1; D possibly corresponds to TRBD2 (6 bases). CDR1 is DFQATT, CDR2 SNEGSKA, per germline (reference sequence). The CDR3 spans 13 residues. V was cut by 6 bases and J by 7 bases, with 16 bases left in between. DNA for the CDR3: TGCAGTGCCCCATGGCGGGGACGGAATGAGCAGTTCTTC. Amino acid sequence: CSAPWRGRNEQFF.

This clonotype was observed a few times. The genes are TRBV12-3 or TRBV12-4 and TRBJ2-6; no definite D call. Between the trimmed V and J ends, which lost 3 bases and 0 bases, there was a span of 6 bases. The CDR3 sequence is 15 residues long. The chain's CDR3 is CASSLIASGANVLTF. CDR3 DNA: TGTGCCAGCAGTTTGATAGCCTCTGGGGCCAACGTCCTGACTTTC.